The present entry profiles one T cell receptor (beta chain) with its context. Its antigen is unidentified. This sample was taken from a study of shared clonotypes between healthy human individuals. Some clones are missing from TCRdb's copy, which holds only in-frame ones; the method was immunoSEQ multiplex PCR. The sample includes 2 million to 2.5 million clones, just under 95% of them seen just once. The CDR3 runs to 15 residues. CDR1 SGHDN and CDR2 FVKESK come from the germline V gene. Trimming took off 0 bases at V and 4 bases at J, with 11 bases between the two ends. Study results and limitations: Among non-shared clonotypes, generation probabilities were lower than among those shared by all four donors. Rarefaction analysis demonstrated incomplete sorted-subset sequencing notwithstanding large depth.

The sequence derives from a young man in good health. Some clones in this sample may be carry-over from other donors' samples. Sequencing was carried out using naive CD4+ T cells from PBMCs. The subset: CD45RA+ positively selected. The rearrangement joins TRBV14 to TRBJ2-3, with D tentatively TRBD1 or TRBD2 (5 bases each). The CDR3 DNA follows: TGTGCCAGCAGCCAAGACCCAGGGACCCCAGATACGCAGTATTTT. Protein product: CASSQDPGTPDTQYF.